Listed below are T cell receptor beta chains from one sample, sequenced in a study of T cell repertoires in cytomegalovirus infection. TCRdb recomputed calls from the reads with MiXCR, one row per CDR3 protein. The sample has approximately 470,000 distinct CDR3 sequences; under 45% are singletons. These receptors have no known antigen. The sample was cultured PBMCs, taken from culture after CMV antigen stimulation. The origin of the receptors is a human donor in good health (CMV status not recorded). Some clones in this sample may be carry-over from other donors' samples. The CDR3 runs from the conserved cysteine through the conserved F or W. Each record gives: CDR3 protein, CDR3 DNA, J gene, D gene, clone size, V gene. The D gene is left open where the match is weak. Only part of the rows carry a size: once, few, many, or a class if the clone is expanded.

CASSSRVAGGSEKLFF TGTGCCAGCAGTTCCAGAGTGGCAGGGGGGAGTGAAAAACTGTTTTTT TRBJ1-4 TRBD1 few TRBV7-2
CASSLFWEGNQPQHF TGTGCCAGCAGCTTATTTTGGGAGGGCAATCAGCCCCAGCATTTT TRBJ1-5 NA few TRBV7-2
CASSLAGSSEKLFF TGTGCCAGCAGCTTAGCAGGGAGTAGTGAAAAACTGTTTTTT TRBJ1-4 NA NA TRBV7-8
CASSSGGVSVNEQFF TGTGCCAGCTCAAGCGGGGGGGTATCCGTCAATGAGCAGTTCTTC TRBJ2-1 TRBD2 NA TRBV28
CASSTTVAGLNEQYF TGCGCCAGCAGCACCACCGTAGCGGGACTCAACGAGCAGTACTTC TRBJ2-7 TRBD2 few TRBV5-1
CASSSLLVISGNTIYF TGTGCCAGCAGCTCCCTGTTAGTCATATCTGGAAACACCATATATTTT TRBJ1-3 NA NA TRBV7-2
CASSPGRLRQETQYF TGTGCCAGCAGCCCTGGCAGGCTCCGCCAAGAGACCCAGTACTTC TRBJ2-5 NA many TRBV7-2
CASLEQGAGNTIYF TGTGCCAGTCTCGAACAGGGCGCAGGAAACACCATATATTTT TRBJ1-3 NA few TRBV12-3/TRBV12-4
CAISRGGQDTQYF TGTGCCATCAGTCGGGGGGGCCAAGATACGCAGTATTTT TRBJ2-3 TRBD2 NA TRBV10-3
CASSDAVTGNTGELFF TGCGCCAGCAGCGATGCTGTGACAGGGAACACCGGGGAGCTGTTTTTT TRBJ2-2 NA NA TRBV5-1
CASSLEGAGGYEQYF TGTGCCAGCAGCTTAGAGGGAGCGGGTGGCTACGAGCAGTACTTC TRBJ2-7 NA few TRBV7-8
CASSSPTSGPVEQYF TGTGCCAGCAGTTCCCCGACTAGCGGTCCCGTGGAGCAGTACTTC TRBJ2-7 TRBD2 NA TRBV7-8
CASSLGGLAGGPLHYEQYF TGTGCCAGCAGCTTAGGAGGTCTAGCGGGAGGGCCGCTTCACTACGAGCAGTACTTC TRBJ2-7 TRBD2 NA TRBV7-2
CASSPGTSNEKLFF TGTGCCAGCAGCCCCGGGACATCTAATGAAAAACTGTTTTTT TRBJ1-4 NA few TRBV12-3/TRBV12-4
CASSVRSFSDTQYF TGTGCCAGCAGCGTGAGGTCCTTTTCAGATACGCAGTATTTT TRBJ2-3 NA few TRBV7-2
CGTGSRTFGAQPQHF TGTGGCACGGGATCGAGGACCTTTGGTGCCCAGCCCCAGCATTTT TRBJ1-5 NA NA TRBV6-2/TRBV6-3
CASSRQGVTNEKLFF TGTGCCAGCAGTCGTCAGGGGGTGACTAATGAAAAACTGTTTTTT TRBJ1-4 TRBD1 few TRBV7-2